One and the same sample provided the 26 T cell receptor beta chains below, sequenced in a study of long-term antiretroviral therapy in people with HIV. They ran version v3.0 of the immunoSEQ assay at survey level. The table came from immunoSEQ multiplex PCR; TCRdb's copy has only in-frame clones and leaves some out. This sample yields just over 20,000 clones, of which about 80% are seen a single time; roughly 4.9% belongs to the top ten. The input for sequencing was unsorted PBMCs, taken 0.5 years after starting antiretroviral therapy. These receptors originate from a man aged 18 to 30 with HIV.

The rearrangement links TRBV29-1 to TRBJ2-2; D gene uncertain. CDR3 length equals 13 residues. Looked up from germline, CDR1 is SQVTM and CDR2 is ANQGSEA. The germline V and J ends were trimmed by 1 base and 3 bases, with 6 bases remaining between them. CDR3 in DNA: TGCAGCGTTGAAGGGCAGTACACCGGGGAGCTGTTTTTT. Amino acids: CSVEGQYTGELFF.

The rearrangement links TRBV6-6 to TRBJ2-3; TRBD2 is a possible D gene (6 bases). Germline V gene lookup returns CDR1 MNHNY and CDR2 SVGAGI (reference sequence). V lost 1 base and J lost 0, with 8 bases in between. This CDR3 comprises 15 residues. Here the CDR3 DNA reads TGTGCCAGCAGTTACTTCGGGACTAGCACAGATACGCAGTATTTT. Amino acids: CASSYFGTSTDTQYF.

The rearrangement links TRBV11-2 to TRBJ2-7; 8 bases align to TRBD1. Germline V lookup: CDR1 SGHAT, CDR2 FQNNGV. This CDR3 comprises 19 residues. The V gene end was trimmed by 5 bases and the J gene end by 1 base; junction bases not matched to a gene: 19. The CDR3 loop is CASSTRQGSPYQGSYEQYF. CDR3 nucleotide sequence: TGTGCCAGCAGCACCAGACAGGGGTCCCCCTACCAGGGGTCCTACGAGCAGTACTTC.

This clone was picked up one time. The CDR3 is CATSRRGTGVEEKLFF. The CDR3 DNA is TGTGCCACCAGCAGACGCGGGACAGGGGTGGAGGAAAAACTGTTTTTT. V is TRBV15 and J is TRBJ1-4; TRBD1 aligns across 10 bases. V trimming: 2 bases; J trimming: 8 bases; junction bases outside the gene matches: 8. This CDR3 comprises 16 residues. Germline V gene sequence: CDR1 LNHNV, CDR2 YYDKDF (reference sequence). The full variable domain, rest sourced from reference TRBV15 and TRBJ1-4, is DAMVIQNPRYQVTQFGKPVTLSCSQTLNHNVMYWYQQKSSQAPKLLFHYYDKDFNNEADTPDNFQSRRPNTSFCFLDIRSPGLGDTAMYLCATSRRGTGVEEKLFFGSGTQLSVL.

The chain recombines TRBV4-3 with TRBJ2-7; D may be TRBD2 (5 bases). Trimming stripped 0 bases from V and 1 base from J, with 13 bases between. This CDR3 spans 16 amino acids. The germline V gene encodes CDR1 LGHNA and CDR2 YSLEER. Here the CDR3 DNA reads TGCGCCAGCAGCCAAGATGCCGCAGGAGGATCCTACGAGCAGTACTTC. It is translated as CASSQDAAGGSYEQYF.

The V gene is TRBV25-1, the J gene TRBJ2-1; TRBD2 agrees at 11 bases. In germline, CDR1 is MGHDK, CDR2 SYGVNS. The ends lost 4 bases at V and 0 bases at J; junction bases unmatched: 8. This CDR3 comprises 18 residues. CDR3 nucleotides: TGTGCCAGCAGTGGGGGGACTAGCGGAGCATACTCCTACAATGAGCAGTTCTTC. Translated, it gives CASSGGTSGAYSYNEQFF.

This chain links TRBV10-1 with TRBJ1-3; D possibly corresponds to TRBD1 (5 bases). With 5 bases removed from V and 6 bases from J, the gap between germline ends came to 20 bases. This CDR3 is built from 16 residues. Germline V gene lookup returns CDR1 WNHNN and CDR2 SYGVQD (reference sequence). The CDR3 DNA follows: TGCGCCAGCAGTCCTAAAAAGCAGGGTATAGAAAACACCATATATTTT. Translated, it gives CASSPKKQGIENTIYF.

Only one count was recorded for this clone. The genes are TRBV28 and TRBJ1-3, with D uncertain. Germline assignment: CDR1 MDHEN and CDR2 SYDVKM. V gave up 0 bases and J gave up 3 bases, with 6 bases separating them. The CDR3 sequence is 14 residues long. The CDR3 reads CASSLWRNGNTIYF. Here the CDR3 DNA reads TGTGCCAGCAGTTTATGGCGAAATGGAAACACCATATATTTT. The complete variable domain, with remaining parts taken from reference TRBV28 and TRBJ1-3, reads DVKVTQSSRYLVKRTGEKVFLECVQDMDHENMFWYRQDPGLGLRLIYFSYDVKMKEKGDIPEGYSVSREKKERFSLILESASTNQTSMYLCASSLWRNGNTIYFGEGSWLTVV.

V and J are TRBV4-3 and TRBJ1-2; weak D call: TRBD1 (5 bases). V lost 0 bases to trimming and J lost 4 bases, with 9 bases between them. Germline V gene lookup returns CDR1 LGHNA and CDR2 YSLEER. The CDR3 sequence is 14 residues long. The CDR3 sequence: CASSQDRTTYGYTF. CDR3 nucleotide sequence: TGCGCCAGCAGCCAAGATAGGACAACCTATGGCTACACCTTC.

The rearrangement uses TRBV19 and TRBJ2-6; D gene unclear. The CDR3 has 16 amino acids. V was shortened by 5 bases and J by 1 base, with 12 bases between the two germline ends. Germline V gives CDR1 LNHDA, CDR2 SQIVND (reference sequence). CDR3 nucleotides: TGTGCCAGTAGTCCCTTCTGGGGTTCTGGGGCCAACGTCCTGACTTTC. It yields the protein CASSPFWGSGANVLTF.

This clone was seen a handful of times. CDR3 nucleotides: TGCGCCAGCAGCCCTAGTCTCGGGATTCAGCCCCAGCATTTT. Translating it yields CASSPSLGIQPQHF. The V gene is TRBV4-1, the J gene TRBJ1-5; D is ambiguous. Germline values: CDR1 MGHRA, CDR2 YSYEKL. V was trimmed by 4 bases and J by 6 bases, leaving 13 bases between them. CDR3 length: 14 residues.

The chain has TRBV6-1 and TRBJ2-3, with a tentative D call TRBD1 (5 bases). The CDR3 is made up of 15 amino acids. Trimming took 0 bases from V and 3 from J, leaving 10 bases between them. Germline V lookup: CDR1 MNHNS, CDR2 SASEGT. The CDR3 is CASSEATRVTDTQYF. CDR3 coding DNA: TGTGCCAGCAGTGAAGCGACCAGGGTTACAGATACGCAGTATTTT.

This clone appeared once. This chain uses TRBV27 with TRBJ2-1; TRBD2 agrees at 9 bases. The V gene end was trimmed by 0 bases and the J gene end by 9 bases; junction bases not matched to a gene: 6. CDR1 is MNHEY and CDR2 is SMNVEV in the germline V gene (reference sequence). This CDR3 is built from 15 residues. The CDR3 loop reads CASSLSLAGMGEQFF. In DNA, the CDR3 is TGTGCCAGCAGTTTATCCCTAGCGGGAATGGGTGAGCAGTTCTTC.

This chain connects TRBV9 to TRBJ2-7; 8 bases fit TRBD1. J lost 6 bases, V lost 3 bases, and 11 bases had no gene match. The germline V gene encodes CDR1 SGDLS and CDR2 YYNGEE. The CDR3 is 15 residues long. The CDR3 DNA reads TGTGCCAGCAGCGCACAGGGACAGGTAATAGCCGAGCAGTACTTC. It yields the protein CASSAQGQVIAEQYF.

Here the CDR3 reads CASSPSGVSEQYF. The CDR3 region has the DNA TGTGCCAGCTCCCCGAGTGGAGTTTCCGAGCAGTACTTC. This chain joins TRBV18 and TRBJ2-7; no firm D call. Trimming stripped 6 bases from V and 6 bases from J, with 15 bases between. Germline CDR1 is KGHSH and CDR2 is LQKENI. The CDR3 is 13 residues long.

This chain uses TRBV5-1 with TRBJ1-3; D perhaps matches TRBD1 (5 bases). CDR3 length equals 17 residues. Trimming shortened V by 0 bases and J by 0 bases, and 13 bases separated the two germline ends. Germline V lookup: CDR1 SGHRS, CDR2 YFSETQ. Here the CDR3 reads CASSLVDSGLSGNTIYF. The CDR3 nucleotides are TGCGCCAGCAGCTTGGTCGACTCGGGGCTCTCTGGAAACACCATATATTTT.

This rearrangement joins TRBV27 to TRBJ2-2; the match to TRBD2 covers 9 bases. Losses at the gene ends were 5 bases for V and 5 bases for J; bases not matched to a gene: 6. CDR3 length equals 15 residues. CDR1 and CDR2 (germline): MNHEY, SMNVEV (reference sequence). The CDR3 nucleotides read TGTGCCAGCAGTCCCCCGGGACTAGCAACCGGGGAGCTGTTTTTT. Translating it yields CASSPPGLATGELFF.

CDR3: CASSFGGSSSYEQYF. CDR3 nucleotides: TGTGCCAGCAGTTTCGGCGGTTCAAGCTCCTACGAGCAGTACTTC. This chain connects TRBV6-5 to TRBJ2-7; D unresolved. Germline CDR1 is MNHEY and CDR2 is SVGAGI. There are 15 residues in the CDR3. The V gene lost 4 bases and the J gene lost 0 bases, with 13 bases spanning the gap.

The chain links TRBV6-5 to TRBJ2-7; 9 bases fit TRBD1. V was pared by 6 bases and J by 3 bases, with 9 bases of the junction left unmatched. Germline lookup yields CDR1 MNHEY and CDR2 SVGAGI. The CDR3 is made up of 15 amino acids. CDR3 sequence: CASSPTGTGLYEQYF. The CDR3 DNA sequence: TGTGCCAGCAGCCCGACCGGGACAGGGCTCTACGAGCAGTACTTC.

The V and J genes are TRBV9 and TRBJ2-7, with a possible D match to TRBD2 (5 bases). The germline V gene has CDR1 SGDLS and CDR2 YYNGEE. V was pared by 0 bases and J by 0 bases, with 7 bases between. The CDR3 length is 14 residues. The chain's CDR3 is CASSVEGSSYEQYF. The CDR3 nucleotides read TGTGCCAGCAGCGTAGAAGGGAGCTCCTACGAGCAGTACTTC.

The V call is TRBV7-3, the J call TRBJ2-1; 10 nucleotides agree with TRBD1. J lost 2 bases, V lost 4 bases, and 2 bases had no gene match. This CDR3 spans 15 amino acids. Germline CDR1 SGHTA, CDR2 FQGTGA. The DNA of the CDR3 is TGTGCCAGCAGCTCGACAGGGGGCCCCTACAATGAGCAGTTCTTC. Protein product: CASSSTGGPYNEQFF.

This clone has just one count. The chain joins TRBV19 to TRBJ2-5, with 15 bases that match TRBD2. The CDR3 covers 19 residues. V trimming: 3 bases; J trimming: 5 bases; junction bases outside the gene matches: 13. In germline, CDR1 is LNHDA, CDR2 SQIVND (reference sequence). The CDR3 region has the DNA TGTGCCAGTAGTATCACGTGGACTAGCGGGAGGGCCGGTTTGGAGACCCAGTACTTC. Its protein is CASSITWTSGRAGLETQYF.

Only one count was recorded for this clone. CDR3 protein: CASQSGFEAFF. The CDR3 nucleotides are TGTGCCAGCCAGTCGGGGTTTGAAGCTTTCTTT. The rearrangement links TRBV6-5 to TRBJ1-1; no clear D. The germline CDR1 and CDR2 sequences are MNHEY and SVGAGI. Trimming cost V 8 bases and J 7 bases, with 11 bases left between them. This CDR3 is built from 11 residues.

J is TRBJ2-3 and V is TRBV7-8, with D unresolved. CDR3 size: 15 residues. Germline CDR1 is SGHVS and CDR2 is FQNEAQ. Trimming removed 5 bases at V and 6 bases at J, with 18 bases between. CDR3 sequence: CASSLGHLGEDTQYF. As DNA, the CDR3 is TGTGCCAGCAGCCTTGGCCACCTTGGTGAGGATACGCAGTATTTT. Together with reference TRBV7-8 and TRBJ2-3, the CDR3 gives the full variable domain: GAGVSQSPRYKVAKRGQDVALRCDPISGHVSLFWYQQALGQGPEFLTYFQNEAQLDKSGLPSDRFFAERPEGSVSTLKIQRTQQEDSAVYLCASSLGHLGEDTQYFGPGTRLTVL.

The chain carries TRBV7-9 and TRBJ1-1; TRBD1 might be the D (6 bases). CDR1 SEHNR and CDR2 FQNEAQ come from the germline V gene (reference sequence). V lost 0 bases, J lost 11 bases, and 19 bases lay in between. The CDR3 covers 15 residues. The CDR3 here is CASSLAQGLLSGAFF. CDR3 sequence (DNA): TGTGCCAGCAGCTTAGCGCAGGGGCTCCTTTCTGGGGCTTTCTTT.

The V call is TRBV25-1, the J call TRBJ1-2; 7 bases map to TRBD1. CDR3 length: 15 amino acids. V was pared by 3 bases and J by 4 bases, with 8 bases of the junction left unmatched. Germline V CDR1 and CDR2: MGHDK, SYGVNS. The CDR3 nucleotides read TGTGCCAGCAGTGACTCGGGACAGCCCATCTATGGCTACACCTTC. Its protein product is CASSDSGQPIYGYTF.